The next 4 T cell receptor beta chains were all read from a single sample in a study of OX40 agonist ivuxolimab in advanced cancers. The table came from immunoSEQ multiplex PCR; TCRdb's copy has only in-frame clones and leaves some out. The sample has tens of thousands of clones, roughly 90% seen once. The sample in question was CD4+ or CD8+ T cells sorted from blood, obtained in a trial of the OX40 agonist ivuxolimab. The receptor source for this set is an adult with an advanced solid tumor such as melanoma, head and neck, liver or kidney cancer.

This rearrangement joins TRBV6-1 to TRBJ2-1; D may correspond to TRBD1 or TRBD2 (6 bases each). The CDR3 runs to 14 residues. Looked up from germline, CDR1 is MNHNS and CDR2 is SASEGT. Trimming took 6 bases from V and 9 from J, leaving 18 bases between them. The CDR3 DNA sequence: TGTGCCAGCAGCTCCGGGACGGAGGGGGTTGAGCAGTTCTTC. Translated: CASSSGTEGVEQFF.

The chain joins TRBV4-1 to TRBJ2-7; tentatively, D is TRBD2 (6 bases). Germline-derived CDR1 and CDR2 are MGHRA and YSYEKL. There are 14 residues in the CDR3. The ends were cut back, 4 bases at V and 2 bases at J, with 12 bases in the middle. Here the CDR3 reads CASSPGGAPYEQYF. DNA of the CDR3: TGCGCCAGCAGCCCTGGAGGGGCCCCCTACGAGCAGTACTTC.

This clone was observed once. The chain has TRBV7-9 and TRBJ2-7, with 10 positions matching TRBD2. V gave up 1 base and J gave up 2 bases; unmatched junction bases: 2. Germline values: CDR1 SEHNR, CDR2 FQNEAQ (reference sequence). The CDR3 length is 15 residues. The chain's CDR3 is CASSLGTSGTYEQYF. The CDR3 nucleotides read TGTGCCAGCAGCTTAGGGACTAGCGGAACCTACGAGCAGTACTTC.

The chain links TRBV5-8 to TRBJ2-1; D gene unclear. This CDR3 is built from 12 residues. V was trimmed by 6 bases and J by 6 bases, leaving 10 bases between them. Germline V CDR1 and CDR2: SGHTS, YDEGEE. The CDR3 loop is CASTWISNEQFF. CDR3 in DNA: TGTGCCAGCACGTGGATATCCAATGAGCAGTTCTTC.